This T cell receptor (beta chain) emerged from a study of identical twins. Study results and limitations: Interpretation of the results relied on cross-sectional statistical analysis and not on following the same donors. Invariant MAIT and iNKT cells may have partly biased zero-insertion analyses.

TCRdb re-called the 5' RACE reads with MiXCR, one entry per CDR3 protein. The repertoire holds more than 400,000 distinct CDR3 sequences, with about 15% as singletons. CDR1 is LNHNV, CDR2 YYDKDF, per germline (reference sequence). J lost 5 bases, V lost 0 bases, and 7 bases had no gene match. The CDR3 has 16 residues. Everyone who donated was a healthy Caucasian. Turning to this clonotype: The target antigen is unknown.

The data also belong to a second study, concerning yellow fever vaccine responses in identical twins.

V gene TRBV15 combines with J gene TRBJ2-5; 9 bases match TRBD1. The sample comprised CD4+ T cells sorted from blood. This receptor was identified in a woman aged 18-29 years in good health. The CDR3 bases are TGTGCCACCAGCAGAGATGAACAGGGGGCGATGGAGACCCAGTACTTC. Encoded protein: CATSRDEQGAMETQYF.